This is a list of T cell receptor beta chains from one sample in a study of blood T cell repertoires in COVID-19. TCRdb's copy holds only in-frame clones and misses some; the assay was immunoSEQ multiplex PCR. The table shows about 260,000 clones, with roughly 88% occurring only once. The sequencing input was PBMCs or T cells enriched from blood (not recorded which). These receptors all stem from a woman between 50 and 59 years old who had recovered from COVID-19. Both conserved end residues are part of each CDR3. The D gene is left open where the match is weak. For some rows the clone size is stated as once, few or many, or as a class when expanded; others skip it.

clone_size	v_call	d_call	j_call	cdr3_nt	cdr3_aa
-	TRBV5-4	-	TRBJ1-2	TGTGCCAGCAGACCGGGGGAACTTTGGTATGGCTACACCTTC	CASRPGELWYGYTF
-	TRBV24-1	TRBD1	TRBJ1-2	TGTGCCACCAGTGGAGGGGACAGGGAAGGCTACACCTTC	CATSGGDREGYTF
-	TRBV29-1	-	TRBJ1-4	TGCAGCGTTGCGGGGGGGTCTAATGAAAAACTGTTTTTT	CSVAGGSNEKLFF
-	TRBV4-3	TRBD2	TRBJ2-7	TGCGCCAGCAGCTCGGAACCGGGACTAGAGCTCTACGAGCAGTACTTC	CASSSEPGLELYEQYF
-	TRBV9	TRBD1	TRBJ1-2	TGTGCCAGCAGCGCCCAGGGGGCGATCGGCTACACCTTC	CASSAQGAIGYTF
-	TRBV2	-	TRBJ1-3	TGTGCCAGCAGGATGGGAGGACAAAGAAACACCATATATTTT	CASRMGGQRNTIYF
few	TRBV18	-	TRBJ2-1	TGTGCCAGCTCCGTCGGGGGTTCCTACAATGAGCAGTTCTTC	CASSVGGSYNEQFF
-	TRBV10-1	-	TRBJ1-1	TGCGCCAGCACAAAATCCAGGAGCGGTGAAGCTTTCTTT	CASTKSRSGEAFF
-	TRBV5-1	TRBD2	TRBJ2-1	TGCGCCAGCAGCTTGGTGTTAGCGGGGTTGGGGGATGAGCAGTTCTTC	CASSLVLAGLGDEQFF
-	TRBV4-2	TRBD1	TRBJ2-7	TGTGCCAGCAGCCCCGGACAGGGAACCTACGAGCAGTACTTC	CASSPGQGTYEQYF
-	TRBV19	TRBD1	TRBJ1-1	TGTGCCAGTAGCTCCGGGACAGGGGGTAGGGACACTGAAGCTTTCTTT	CASSSGTGGRDTEAFF
-	TRBV5-5	-	TRBJ2-2	TGTGCCAGCAGCGCTCCGGGACCGACAGGGAACACCGGGGAGCTGTTTTTT	CASSAPGPTGNTGELFF
-	TRBV11-3	-	TRBJ2-7	TGTGCCAGCAGCCCCGTGGAGTTATCCTACGAGCAGTACTTC	CASSPVELSYEQYF
-	TRBV28	TRBD2	TRBJ2-5	TGTGCATGCACACGGCGGGAGGGGCGAGAGACCCAGTACTTC	CACTRREGRETQYF
-	TRBV6-5	-	TRBJ2-7	TGTGCCAGCAGGATGGCTCGGGACACCCGAGGGGAGCAGTACTTC	CASRMARDTRGEQYF
-	TRBV7-9	-	TRBJ2-7	TGTGCCAGCAGCTTTGGCAGCGCCTCCTACGAGCAGTACTTC	CASSFGSASYEQYF
-	TRBV18	TRBD2	TRBJ2-3	TGTGCCAGCTCACCCGGACTAGCCAGAGATACGCAGTATTTT	CASSPGLARDTQYF
few	TRBV24-1	TRBD1	TRBJ2-2	TGTGCCACCTTGGACAGGGCGAACACCGGGGAGCTGTTTTTT	CATLDRANTGELFF
-	TRBV30	TRBD2	TRBJ2-7	TGTGCCTGGAGTGCAGCGGGAGATATCTACGAGCAGTACTTC	CAWSAAGDIYEQYF
-	TRBV2	-	TRBJ1-1	TGTGCCAGCAGTGAAGGGCGGGGGTTGGACACTGAAGCTTTCTTT	CASSEGRGLDTEAFF
once	TRBV29-1	TRBD1	TRBJ1-2	TGCAGCGTAATCGGTGCGGGACAGGTTGAAATCTATGGCTACACCTTC	CSVIGAGQVEIYGYTF
-	TRBV19	-	TRBJ1-5	TGTGCCAGTAGTATAGCGGGGGGATCGGGCAATCAGCCCCAGCATTTT	CASSIAGGSGNQPQHF
-	TRBV28	TRBD1	TRBJ2-6	TGTGCCAGCAGGACAGGGGGGAGCTCTGGGGCCAACGTCCTGACTTTC	CASRTGGSSGANVLTF
-	TRBV7-6	-	TRBJ2-5	TGTGCCAGCAGCTTAGTCCTGGAGACCCAGTACTTC	CASSLVLETQYF
once	TRBV5-1	-	TRBJ2-3	TGCGCCAGCAGCTTGTTTCCCAGGGCTGAAGATACGCAGTATTTT	CASSLFPRAEDTQYF
once	TRBV7-2	-	TRBJ2-1	TGTGCCAGCAGCCTCGCGGGGGCCGTATACAATGAGCAGTTCTTC	CASSLAGAVYNEQFF
-	TRBV11-1	-	TRBJ1-1	TGTGCCAGCAGCTCACACAGCGGTGGGAACACTGAAGCTTTCTTT	CASSSHSGGNTEAFF
once	TRBV30	TRBD1	TRBJ1-1	TGTGCCTACGCCACCGCAGGGGGAAACACTGAAGCTTTCTTT	CAYATAGGNTEAFF
-	TRBV5-6	TRBD2	TRBJ2-7	TGTGCCAGCAGAATGGGACCGCGGGACTACTCCTACGAGCAGTACTTC	CASRMGPRDYSYEQYF
-	TRBV27	TRBD1	TRBJ1-1	TGTGCCAGCAGTTCGAGACGGGGACAGCACACTGAAGCTTTCTTT	CASSSRRGQHTEAFF
-	TRBV28	-	TRBJ1-4	TGTGCCAGCAGTGCCGGGACACTGCGAAATAATGAAAAACTGTTTTTT	CASSAGTLRNNEKLFF
-	TRBV11-1	TRBD1	TRBJ2-5	TGTGCCAGCAGCTTAGCGCTATGGGACAGGGGCGGGGAGACCCAGTACTTC	CASSLALWDRGGETQYF
few	TRBV27	TRBD2	TRBJ2-2	TGTGCCAGCAATTTAAAAGCGGGAAAGGGAATCGGGGAGCTGTTTTTT	CASNLKAGKGIGELFF
-	TRBV3-1/TRBV3-2	-	TRBJ2-7	TGTGCCAGCAGGCCAATGGGGCGGCGCGAGCAGTACTTC	CASRPMGRREQYF
-	TRBV7-2	-	TRBJ2-7	TGTGCCAGCAGCTTATCAGGGGCGACCTACGAGCAGTACTTC	CASSLSGATYEQYF
-	TRBV9	-	TRBJ2-2	TGTGCCAGCAGCCCCGGGACAAGTCCGAACACCGGGGAGCTGTTTTTT	CASSPGTSPNTGELFF
-	TRBV24-1	-	TRBJ1-1	TGTGCCACCAGTGATAGCAGGGGTCGGAACACTGAAGCTTTCTTT	CATSDSRGRNTEAFF
-	TRBV24-1	TRBD1	TRBJ1-5	TGTGCCACCAGTGATTTGTGGGGACAGGGAGACTATAGCAATCAGCCCCAGCATTTT	CATSDLWGQGDYSNQPQHF
-	TRBV29-1	-	TRBJ1-1	TGCAGCGTTCAACGGGGGGGCCGGAGCACTGAAGCTTTCTTT	CSVQRGGRSTEAFF